One and the same sample provided the 8 T cell receptor beta chains below, sequenced in a study of blood T cells in healthy people across ages. Through a sample-barcoded 5' primer and a J-beta primer mix, a second PCR was run for roughly 7 to 12 cycles. From the 5' RACE reads, TCRdb called clonotypes with MiXCR, one entry per CDR3 protein. The sample consists of 750,000 to 1,000,000 distinct CDR3 sequences, around 29% of them appearing once. The same data also contributed to another study, on T cells of mothers and their children.

Sequencing used blood. Source of these receptors: a woman aged 40 to 50 in good health.

This chain joins TRBV28 and TRBJ2-2, with 10 positions matching TRBD1. The CDR3 spans 16 residues. J was trimmed by 5 bases and V by 7 bases; bases with no gene match: 10. Germline assignment: CDR1 MDHEN and CDR2 SYDVKM. CDR3 coding DNA: TGTGCCAGCACCAACGCCGGGACAGGGGTTACCGGGGAGCTGTTTTTT. It is translated as CASTNAGTGVTGELFF.

At least ten counts were recorded for this clonotype. V gene TRBV20-1 combines with J gene TRBJ2-6, with D perhaps TRBD1 (7 bases). V dropped 0 bases and J dropped 4 bases, with 19 bases sitting between them. Germline V CDR1 and CDR2: DFQATT, SNEGSKA (reference sequence). The CDR3 is 18 residues long. This CDR3 is CSARESVAGGRGANVLTF. The CDR3 region has the DNA TGCAGTGCTAGAGAGTCGGTTGCAGGGGGGAGGGGGGCCAACGTCCTGACTTTC.

This clonotype came up a few times. This chain connects TRBV24-1 to TRBJ2-1; 8 bases are shared with TRBD2. V shed 3 bases and J 3 bases; nucleotides not matched to a gene: 3. This CDR3 is built from 15 residues. Per the germline V gene, CDR1 is KGHDR and CDR2 is SFDVKD. CDR3 nucleotides: TGTGCCACCAGTGATCCAGCGGGGGTCTACAATGAGCAGTTCTTC. Translation: CATSDPAGVYNEQFF.

This clonotype was counted at least ten times. The chain couples TRBV20-1 to TRBJ2-5, with D possibly called TRBD1 or TRBD2 (6 bases each). Deletions cut 0 bases from V and 5 bases from J, with 13 bases between. This CDR3 contains 14 residues. Germline V gene data show CDR1 as DFQATT and CDR2 as SNEGSKA (reference sequence). In DNA form, the CDR3 reads TGCAGTGCTAGAGATGGGCAGGGGAGGGAGACCCAGTACTTC. This sequence encodes CSARDGQGRETQYF.

For this clonotype: This may be a read error: a much more frequent sequence differs by one nucleotide. This chain links TRBV4-1 with TRBJ1-2; D may be TRBD1 (6 bases). Germline V gene data show CDR1 as MGHRA and CDR2 as YSYEKL. The CDR3 is 15 amino acids. CDR3 nucleotide sequence: TGCGCCAGCAGCCAAGTACCAGGGGCGTCCTATGGCCACACCTTC. It translates to CASSQVPGASYGHTF.

This clonotype was picked up a small number of times. One junction end does not reproduce the germline sequence, and a read error may be involved. The chain employs TRBV3-1 and TRBJ2-2; 8 nucleotides align to TRBD2. CDR1 is LGHDT and CDR2 is YNNKEL in the germline V gene (reference sequence). The CDR3 has 16 amino acids. CDR3 protein: CASNQYSGGLTGELFF. Here the CDR3 DNA reads TGTGCCAGCAACCAATACAGCGGGGGTCTCACCGGGGAGCTGTTTTTT.

Worth noting for this clonotype: One end of the junction does not line up with germline, which may come from a read error. The chain joins TRBV4-3 to TRBJ2-3; D is uncertain. Germline V gene data show CDR1 as LGHNA and CDR2 as YSLEER. This CDR3 is built from 17 residues. This CDR3 is CASSKEDSGLGADTQYF. The CDR3 DNA reads TGCGCCAGCAGCAAAGAGGATTCGGGCCTAGGTGCAGATACGCAGTATTTT.

The table lists this clonotype with many counts. The chain joins TRBV7-2 to TRBJ2-1; D perhaps matches TRBD2 (5 bases). The CDR3 consists of 16 residues. Trimming shortened V by 1 base and J by 1 base, and 11 bases separated the two germline ends. Germline V gene sequence: CDR1 SGHTA, CDR2 FQGNSA. The CDR3 DNA follows: TGTGCCAGCAGCTTAGGCGGACGCGGGTCCTACAATGAGCAGTTCTTC. Residues: CASSLGGRGSYNEQFF.